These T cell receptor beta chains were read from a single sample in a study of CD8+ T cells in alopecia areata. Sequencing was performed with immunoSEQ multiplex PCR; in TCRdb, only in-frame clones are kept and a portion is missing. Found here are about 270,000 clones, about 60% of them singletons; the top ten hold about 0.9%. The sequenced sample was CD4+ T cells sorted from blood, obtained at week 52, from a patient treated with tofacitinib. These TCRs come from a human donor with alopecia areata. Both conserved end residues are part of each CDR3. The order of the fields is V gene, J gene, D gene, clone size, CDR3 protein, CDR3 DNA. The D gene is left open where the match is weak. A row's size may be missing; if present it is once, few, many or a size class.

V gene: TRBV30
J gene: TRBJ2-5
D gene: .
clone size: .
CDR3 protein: CAWTSKETQYF
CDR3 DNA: TGTGCCTGGACTAGTAAAGAGACCCAGTACTTC

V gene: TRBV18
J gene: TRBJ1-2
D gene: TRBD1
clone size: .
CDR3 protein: CASSPRADRAGGYTF
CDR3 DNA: TGTGCCAGCTCACCACGGGCGGACAGGGCTGGTGGCTACACCTTC

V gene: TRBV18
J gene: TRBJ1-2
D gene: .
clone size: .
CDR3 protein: CASSPPTGTGYTF
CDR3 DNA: TGTGCCAGCTCACCACCGACCGGAACTGGCTACACCTTC

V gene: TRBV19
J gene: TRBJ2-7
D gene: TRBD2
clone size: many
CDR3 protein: CASSLLSSGGISYEQYF
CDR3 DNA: TGTGCCAGTAGTCTCCTTTCCAGCGGGGGGATCTCCTACGAGCAGTACTTC

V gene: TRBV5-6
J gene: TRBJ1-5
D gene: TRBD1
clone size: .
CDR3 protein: CASSFSGGGQPQHF
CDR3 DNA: TGTGCCAGCAGCTTTTCAGGGGGCGGTCAGCCCCAGCATTTT

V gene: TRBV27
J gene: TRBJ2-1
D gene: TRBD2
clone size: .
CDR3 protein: CASTRWEGGYNEQFF
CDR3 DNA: TGTGCCAGCACCCGCTGGGAGGGCGGCTACAATGAGCAGTTCTTC

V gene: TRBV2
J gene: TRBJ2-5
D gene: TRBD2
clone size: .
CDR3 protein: CASSRTSGAEETQYF
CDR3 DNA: TGTGCCAGCAGTCGAACTAGCGGCGCCGAAGAGACCCAGTACTTC

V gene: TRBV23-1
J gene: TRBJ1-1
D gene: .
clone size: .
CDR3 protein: CASPGIAGTEAFF
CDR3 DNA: TGCGCCAGCCCGGGGATCGCCGGAACTGAAGCTTTCTTT

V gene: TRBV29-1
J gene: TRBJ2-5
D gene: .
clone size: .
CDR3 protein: CSVWEQETQYF
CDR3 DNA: TGCAGCGTATGGGAGCAAGAGACCCAGTACTTC

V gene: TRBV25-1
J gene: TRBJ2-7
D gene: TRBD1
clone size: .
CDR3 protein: CASSDGTGERAGQYF
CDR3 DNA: TGTGCCAGCAGTGACGGGACAGGCGAACGAGCTGGGCAGTACTTC